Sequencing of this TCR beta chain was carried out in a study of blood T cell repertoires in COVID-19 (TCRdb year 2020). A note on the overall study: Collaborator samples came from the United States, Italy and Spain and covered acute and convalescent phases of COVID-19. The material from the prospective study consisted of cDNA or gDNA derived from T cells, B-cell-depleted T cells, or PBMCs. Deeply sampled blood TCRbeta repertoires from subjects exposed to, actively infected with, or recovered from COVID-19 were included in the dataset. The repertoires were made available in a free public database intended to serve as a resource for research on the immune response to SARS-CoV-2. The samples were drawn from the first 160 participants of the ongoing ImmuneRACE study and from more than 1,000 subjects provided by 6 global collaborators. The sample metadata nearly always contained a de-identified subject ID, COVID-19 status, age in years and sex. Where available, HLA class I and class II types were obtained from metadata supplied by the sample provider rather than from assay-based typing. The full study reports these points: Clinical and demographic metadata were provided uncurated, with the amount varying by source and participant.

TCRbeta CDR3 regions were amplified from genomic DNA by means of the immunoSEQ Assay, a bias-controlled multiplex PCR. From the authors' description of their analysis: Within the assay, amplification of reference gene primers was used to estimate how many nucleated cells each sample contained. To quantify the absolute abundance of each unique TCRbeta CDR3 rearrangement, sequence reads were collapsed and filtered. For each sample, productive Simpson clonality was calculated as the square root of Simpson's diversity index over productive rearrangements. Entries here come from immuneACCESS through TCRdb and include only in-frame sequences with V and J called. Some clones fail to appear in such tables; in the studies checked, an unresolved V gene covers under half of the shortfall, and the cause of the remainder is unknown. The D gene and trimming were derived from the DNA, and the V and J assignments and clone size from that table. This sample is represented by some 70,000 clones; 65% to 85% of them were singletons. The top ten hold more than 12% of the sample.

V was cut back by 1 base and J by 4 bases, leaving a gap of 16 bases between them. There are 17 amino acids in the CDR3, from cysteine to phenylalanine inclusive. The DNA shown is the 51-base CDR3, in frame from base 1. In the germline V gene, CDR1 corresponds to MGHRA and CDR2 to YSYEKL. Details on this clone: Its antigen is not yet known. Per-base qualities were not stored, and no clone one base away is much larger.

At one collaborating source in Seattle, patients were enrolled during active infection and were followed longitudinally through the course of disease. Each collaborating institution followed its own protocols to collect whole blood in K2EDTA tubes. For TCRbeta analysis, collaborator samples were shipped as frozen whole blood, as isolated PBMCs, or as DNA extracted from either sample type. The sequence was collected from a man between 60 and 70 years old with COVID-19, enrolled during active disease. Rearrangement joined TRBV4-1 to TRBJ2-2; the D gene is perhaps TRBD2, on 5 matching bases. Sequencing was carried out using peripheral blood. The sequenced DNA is TGCGCCAGCAGCCAAGTTAGGGCGGGCATACCCACCGGGGAGCTGTTTTTT. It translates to CASSQVRAGIPTGELFF.